This T cell receptor (beta chain) was sequenced for a study of Ad26.COV2.S vaccination and SARS-CoV-2 variants. Some clones are missing from TCRdb's copy, which holds only in-frame ones; the method was immunoSEQ multiplex PCR. The sample records roughly 500,000 clones, roughly 87% being singletons. Germline CDR1 LNHNV, CDR2 YYDKDF (reference sequence). V was clipped by 0 bases and J by 2 bases, with 12 bases between them. The CDR3 spans 16 residues. To note about this clone: Its antigen is undetermined.

Treatment in this sample: around 19 received Ad26.COV2.S at low or high dose, single or two shots; a few received placebo; per-sample allocation not given. On day 63 after the first injection, vaccine and placebo recipients gave samples. Study results and limitations: Vaccine and placebo groups showed comparable non-spike TCR breadth.

The genes are TRBV15 and TRBJ2-3; unclear D gene. The TCR originated in a person aged 18 to 59 who received the Ad26.COV2.S COVID-19 vaccine or a placebo. The material sequenced was peripheral blood, taken in a trial of Ad26.COV2.S vaccine versus placebo. The chain's CDR3 is CATSRDLVRYTDTQYF. CDR3 DNA sequence: TGTGCCACCAGCAGAGATCTGGTGAGATACACAGATACGCAGTATTTT.